The 32 T cell receptor beta chains in this list originate from one sample, sequenced in a study of blood T cell repertoires in COVID-19. The table came from immunoSEQ multiplex PCR; TCRdb's copy has only in-frame clones and leaves some out. The sample lists over 50,000 clones, 70% to 90% occurring once. Specimen: peripheral blood. Receptor source: a man between 60 and 75 years old with acute or convalescent COVID-19.

The chain joins TRBV14 to TRBJ2-1; tentative D call: TRBD2 (7 bases). The germline V gene encodes CDR1 SGHDN and CDR2 FVKESK. The CDR3 sequence is 13 residues long. The V gene lost 0 bases and the J gene lost 12 bases, with 12 bases spanning the gap. The CDR3: CASSQDEGGVQFF. CDR3 DNA sequence: TGTGCCAGCAGCCAAGATGAGGGGGGGGTGCAGTTCTTC.

The chain joins TRBV5-4 to TRBJ1-6, with no clear D. The length of the CDR3 is 15 residues. Trimming pared 0 bases from V and 0 bases from J, leaving 4 bases between. Germline-derived CDR1 and CDR2 are SGHNT and YYREEE (reference sequence). CDR3 sequence reads: CASSLDSSYNSPLHF. Here the CDR3 DNA reads TGTGCCAGCAGCTTGGATAGCTCCTATAATTCACCCCTCCACTTT.

The chain links TRBV19 to TRBJ2-3, with TRBD2 identical over 13 bases. CDR1 and CDR2 from the germline V gene are LNHDA and SQIVND (reference sequence). The CDR3 has 16 residues. V gave up 5 bases and J gave up 4 bases; unmatched junction bases: 6. CDR3: CASSSGTSGASDTQYF. The CDR3 DNA follows: TGTGCCAGTAGTTCCGGGACTAGCGGGGCATCAGATACGCAGTATTTT.

The rearrangement joins TRBV9 to TRBJ2-6; TRBD1 matches at 7 bases. After removal of 1 base from V and 0 bases from J, the junction contained 7 bases not matched to a gene. Germline V gene data show CDR1 as SGDLS and CDR2 as YYNGEE. This CDR3 is built from 18 residues. Here the CDR3 DNA reads TGTGCCAGCAGCGTAAGGCCTGACAGGGACTCTGGGGCCAACGTCCTGACTTTC. This translates into CASSVRPDRDSGANVLTF.

This clone was seen once. This chain links TRBV12-3 or TRBV12-4 with TRBJ2-3; tentatively, D is TRBD2 (6 bases). This CDR3 is built from 13 residues. Trimming took 6 bases from V and 9 from J, leaving 16 bases between them. The CDR3 loop reads CASRPGGEVTQYF. The CDR3 DNA reads as TGTGCCAGCAGGCCGGGTGGGGAGGTAACGCAGTATTTT.

The rearrangement links TRBV5-1 to TRBJ1-6; weak D call: TRBD1 (6 bases). CDR3 size: 15 residues. Germline CDR1 is SGHRS and CDR2 is YFSETQ. Deletions cut 4 bases from V and 4 bases from J, with 12 bases between. CDR3 amino acids: CASSLWTDYNSPLHF. The CDR3 DNA reads TGCGCCAGCAGCCTCTGGACAGATTATAATTCACCCCTCCACTTT.

This clone was found once. This rearrangement joins TRBV5-1 to TRBJ1-4; TRBD1 is a possible D gene (5 bases). The CDR3 consists of 17 residues. The germline V gene has CDR1 SGHRS and CDR2 YFSETQ. The germline V and J ends were trimmed by 0 bases and 6 bases, with 18 bases remaining between them. CDR3 region: CASSLAPTGSGYEKLFF. The CDR3 bases are TGCGCCAGCAGCTTGGCACCAACAGGTAGTGGGTATGAAAAACTGTTTTTT.

This clone was seen a handful of times. The chain is built from TRBV9 and TRBJ1-2; no reliable D call. Germline V gene lookup returns CDR1 SGDLS and CDR2 YYNGEE. V lost 0 bases to trimming and J lost 4 bases, with 10 bases between them. The CDR3 has 14 residues. In nucleotides, the CDR3 is TGTGCCAGCAGCGTAGCACCAGAAGTCTATGGCTACACCTTC. It encodes CASSVAPEVYGYTF.

The chain has TRBV6-4 and TRBJ2-3; weak D call: TRBD1 (6 bases). V was cut by 3 bases and J by 7 bases, with 14 bases left in between. In germline, CDR1 is MRHNA, CDR2 SNTAGT. The CDR3 extends over 14 amino acids. Written as DNA, the CDR3 is TGTGCCAGCAGTGAAATACAGGGAGTACATACGCAGTATTTT. This encodes CASSEIQGVHTQYF.

The V and J genes are TRBV11-2 and TRBJ2-7; 15 positions agree with TRBD2. Germline V gives CDR1 SGHAT, CDR2 FQNNGV. The J segment lost 4 bases and the V segment lost 5 bases, leaving 9 bases of the junction unmatched. CDR3 length: 17 amino acids. The CDR3 loop is CASSLRTSGGAGYEQYF. CDR3 DNA sequence: TGTGCCAGCAGCCTCCGGACTAGCGGGGGGGCCGGATACGAGCAGTACTTC.

On this clone: This sample also contains other DNA sequences that code for the same CDR3. The rearrangement uses TRBV7-2 and TRBJ2-2, with TRBD2 identical over 8 bases. CDR1 and CDR2 (germline): SGHTA, FQGNSA. V was clipped by 6 bases and J by 5 bases; unmatched bases: 11. The CDR3 is 16 residues long. CDR3 coding DNA: TGTGCCAGCAGTTTAATCGCTGGCGGGGGGACCGGGGAGCTGTTTTTT. Encoded protein: CASSLIAGGGTGELFF.

This clone was observed a few times. V and J are TRBV7-6 and TRBJ2-3; TRBD1 matches 12 bases. The germline CDR1 and CDR2 sequences are SGHVS and FNYEAQ. CDR3 length equals 17 residues. V lost 1 base and J lost 3; bases outside the gene matches: 5. The CDR3 DNA reads as TGTGCCAGCAGCTTAGATGGGACAGGGGGCCGAACAGATACGCAGTATTTT. It codes for CASSLDGTGGRTDTQYF.

The chain combines TRBV7-6 with TRBJ2-3; D gene uncertain. This CDR3 has 15 amino acids. Germline values: CDR1 SGHVS, CDR2 FNYEAQ. V was shortened by 5 bases and J by 0 bases, with 12 bases between the two germline ends. The CDR3 spells CASSPEAGSTDTQYF. The CDR3 DNA reads TGTGCCAGCAGCCCAGAAGCAGGCAGCACAGATACGCAGTATTTT.

The chain recombines TRBV14 with TRBJ1-1; 8 nucleotides match TRBD1. This CDR3 spans 15 amino acids. CDR1 and CDR2 from the germline V gene are SGHDN and FVKESK. V was pared by 4 bases and J by 1 base, with 5 bases of the junction left unmatched. The CDR3 coding sequence is TGTGCCAGCAGCCTCTGGACAGGGAGGAACACTGAAGCTTTCTTT. Its protein is CASSLWTGRNTEAFF.

V usage is TRBV5-4 and J usage is TRBJ1-1; TRBD1 matches at 7 bases. This CDR3 has 14 residues. The V gene end was trimmed by 4 bases and the J gene end by 3 bases; junction bases not matched to a gene: 6. CDR1 and CDR2 from the germline V gene are SGHNT and YYREEE (reference sequence). The CDR3 here is CASSVRGTDTEAFF. CDR3 DNA sequence: TGTGCCAGCAGCGTCCGGGGGACAGACACTGAAGCTTTCTTT.

V is TRBV27 and J is TRBJ1-4; D is possibly TRBD1 (6 bases). The length of the CDR3 is 14 residues. Per germline, CDR1 MNHEY and CDR2 SMNVEV (reference sequence). V was clipped by 5 bases and J by 7 bases, with 14 bases between them. The CDR3 nucleotides are TGTGCCAGCAGTATACAGGGATTCGCTGAAAAACTGTTTTTT. Translation: CASSIQGFAEKLFF.

CDR3 region: CASSVVSGTGAGNTIYF. The CDR3 bases are TGTGCCAGCAGCGTAGTATCCGGGACAGGGGCTGGAAACACCATATATTTT. This rearrangement joins TRBV9 to TRBJ1-3; 10 nucleotides align to TRBD1. V dropped 0 bases and J dropped 2; count of bases not matched to a gene: 5. The CDR3 extends over 17 amino acids. The germline gives CDR1 SGDLS, CDR2 YYNGEE.

This clone appeared a few times. The genes are TRBV18 and TRBJ1-1; D is perhaps TRBD1 (5 bases). Germline V lookup: CDR1 KGHSH, CDR2 LQKENI. Between the trimmed V and J ends, which lost 4 bases and 8 bases, there was a span of 23 bases. This CDR3 has 16 amino acids. CDR3 amino acids: CASSQYETDPKTEAFF. The CDR3 nucleotides read TGTGCCAGCTCACAATATGAGACAGATCCTAAAACCGAAGCTTTCTTT.

This clone was seen a handful of times. The chain is built from TRBV9 and TRBJ2-1, with 15 bases matching TRBD2. V trimming: 4 bases; J trimming: 0 bases; junction bases outside the gene matches: 5. This CDR3 comprises 18 residues. CDR1 SGDLS and CDR2 YYNGEE come from the germline V gene. The CDR3: CASSRTSGGASSYNEQFF. DNA of the CDR3: TGTGCCAGCAGCCGGACTAGCGGGGGGGCCAGCTCCTACAATGAGCAGTTCTTC.

V gene TRBV6-2 or TRBV6-3 combines with J gene TRBJ1-5, with 12 bases matching TRBD1. V lost 7 bases, J lost 5 bases, and 12 bases stayed unmatched. Germline loops: CDR1 MNHEY, CDR2 SVGEGT. This CDR3 is 17 amino acids long. CDR3 DNA sequence: TGTGCCAGCACCCCGGGACAGGGGGCGGTTTTGTATCAGCCCCAGCATTTT. Its protein is CASTPGQGAVLYQPQHF.

The chain joins TRBV4-3 to TRBJ2-2; tentatively, D is TRBD2 (5 bases). CDR1 LGHNA and CDR2 YSLEER come from the germline V gene. This CDR3 region has 18 residues. With 3 bases removed from V and 4 bases from J, the gap between germline ends came to 21 bases. The CDR3 loop reads CASSQQRSTLRGTGELFF. CDR3 in DNA: TGCGCCAGCAGCCAGCAACGATCGACCCTTCGGGGCACCGGGGAGCTGTTTTTT.

The gene calls are TRBV18 and TRBJ1-3; TRBD1 matches at 7 bases. The trim removed 8 bases at V and 4 bases at J, leaving 8 bases unmatched. Germline-derived CDR1 and CDR2 are KGHSH and LQKENI. CDR3 length: 14 residues. CDR3 bases: TGTGCCAGCACCTGGGACAGCGGAGGAAACACCATATATTTT. It yields the protein CASTWDSGGNTIYF.

This chain links TRBV5-6 with TRBJ1-1; no clear D gene. The CDR3 has 11 amino acids. Trimming removed 3 bases at V and 5 bases at J, with 5 bases between. Germline V lookup: CDR1 SGHDT, CDR2 YYEEEE. CDR3 amino acids: CASSSFTEAFF. The CDR3 DNA is TGTGCCAGCAGCTCCTTTACTGAAGCTTTCTTT.

This chain connects TRBV5-5 to TRBJ1-3, with TRBD1 matching 7 bases. V lost 2 bases, J lost 4 bases, and 0 bases stayed unmatched. The CDR3 extends over 13 amino acids. CDR1 SGHKS and CDR2 YYEKEE come from the germline V gene (reference sequence). For the CDR3, the DNA is TGTGCCAGCAGCTTACAGGGGGGAAACACCATATATTTT. Amino acid sequence: CASSLQGGNTIYF.

The rearrangement uses TRBV6-2 or TRBV6-3 and TRBJ2-5; the match to TRBD2 covers 8 bases. Germline CDR1 and CDR2: MNHEY and SVGEGT. J was trimmed by 10 bases and V by 2 bases; bases with no gene match: 27. The CDR3 is 20 residues long. CDR3 sequence: CASSYPRDITKPQAREGQYF. The CDR3 coding sequence is TGTGCCAGCAGTTACCCCAGGGACATTACTAAACCCCAGGCTCGGGAGGGCCAGTACTTC.

V and J are TRBV7-8 and TRBJ1-5; 7 bases map to TRBD1. V lost 1 base and J lost 3; bases outside the gene matches: 6. From germline, CDR1 is SGHVS and CDR2 FQNEAQ. The CDR3 is made up of 16 amino acids. CDR3 nucleotides: TGTGCCAGCAGCTTAGGTGACAGGGAGATCAATCAGCCCCAGCATTTT. Amino acids: CASSLGDREINQPQHF.

The chain joins TRBV6-5 to TRBJ1-1; 8 positions agree with TRBD1. Unmatched junction bases numbered 5, after V lost 0 bases and J lost 5 bases. Per the germline V gene, CDR1 is MNHEY and CDR2 is SVGAGI. This CDR3 has 15 amino acids. CDR3 sequence (DNA): TGTGCCAGCAGTTACTCCCAGGGGGCAGGGACTGAAGCTTTCTTT. Translation: CASSYSQGAGTEAFF.

This clone appeared a single time. The chain employs TRBV6-1 and TRBJ2-5; a possible D gene is TRBD2 (5 bases). CDR1 is MNHNS and CDR2 is SASEGT in the germline V gene. V lost 0 bases, J lost 3 bases, and 8 bases lay in between. This CDR3 is built from 14 residues. As DNA, the CDR3 is TGTGCCAGCAGTGAAGCGAAGGGAGAAGAGACCCAGTACTTC. This translates into CASSEAKGEETQYF.

The chain is built from TRBV5-4 and TRBJ1-6, with D maybe TRBD1 (6 bases). CDR1 is SGHNT, CDR2 YYREEE, per germline (reference sequence). V lost 0 bases and J 9 bases, leaving 13 bases between the germline ends. The CDR3 is 15 residues long. CDR3 nucleotides: TGTGCCAGCAGCTTGGTTGCAGGGGTTAGTTCACCCCTCCACTTT. The encoded protein is CASSLVAGVSSPLHF.

The chain is built from TRBV6-2 or TRBV6-3 and TRBJ1-5; TRBD1 might be the D (6 bases). Trimming shortened V by 5 bases and J by 3 bases, and 17 bases separated the two germline ends. CDR1 and CDR2 (germline): MNHEY, SVGEGT. This CDR3 has 16 residues. CDR3: CASSHTLGGANQPQHF. The CDR3, as DNA: TGTGCCAGCAGTCATACGCTCGGGGGGGCCAATCAGCCCCAGCATTTT.

The V gene is TRBV3-1 (or the pseudogene TRBV3-2), the J gene TRBJ1-6, with 9 bases matching TRBD1. This CDR3 is built from 16 residues. After removal of 5 bases from V and 10 bases from J, the junction contained 12 bases not matched to a gene. The V gene's germline CDR1 is LGHDT and CDR2 YNNKEL (reference sequence). The CDR3 sequence: CASSRNPTGGDSPLHF. The CDR3 nucleotides are TGTGCCAGCAGCAGAAACCCGACAGGGGGGGACTCACCCCTCCACTTT.

This clone has just one count. J is TRBJ2-7 and V is TRBV28; TRBD2 agrees at 7 bases. Trimming took 5 bases from V and 2 from J; bases not matched to a gene: 6. The CDR3 sequence is 14 residues long. Germline V gene sequence: CDR1 MDHEN, CDR2 SYDVKM. The CDR3 DNA reads TGTGCCAGCAGTGGGGGGGACCCCACCTACGAGCAGTACTTC. Translation: CASSGGDPTYEQYF.